This is a list of T cell receptor beta chains from one sample in a study of T cells in Graves' hyperthyroidism and ophthalmopathy. TCRdb re-derived calls from the multiplex PCR reads in MiXCR, one entry per CDR3 protein. Here the sample spans hundreds of thousands of distinct CDR3 sequences, roughly 14% being singletons. What was sequenced was blood. Source of these receptors: a man younger than 35 with Graves' ophthalmopathy. Both conserved end residues are part of each CDR3. Fields, in order: clone size, J gene, D gene, V gene, CDR3 DNA, CDR3 protein. A D gene is named only where the DNA matches it firmly. Only part of the rows carry a size: once, few, many, or a class if the clone is expanded.

clone size: few
J gene: TRBJ2-1
D gene: TRBD2
V gene: TRBV5-1
CDR3 DNA: TGCGCCAGCAGCTTGACTAGCGGGATTCGATACGAAAGGTTCTTC
CDR3 protein: CASSLTSGIRYERFF

clone size: few
J gene: TRBJ1-6
D gene: TRBD1
V gene: TRBV11-2
CDR3 DNA: TGTGCCAGCAGGAGAGACAGGGGGACTTGGGATTCACCCCTCCACTTT
CDR3 protein: CASRRDRGTWDSPLHF

clone size: many
J gene: TRBJ2-1
D gene: TRBD1
V gene: TRBV12-3/TRBV12-4
CDR3 DNA: TGTGCCAGCAGTCGGGACAGGGGATTATACAATGAGCAGTTCTTC
CDR3 protein: CASSRDRGLYNEQFF

clone size: many
J gene: TRBJ2-7
D gene: NA
V gene: TRBV5-1
CDR3 DNA: TGCGCCAGCAGCTTGGGCCCAGCCCCGGACGAGCAGTACTTC
CDR3 protein: CASSLGPAPDEQYF

clone size: many
J gene: TRBJ2-1
D gene: TRBD1
V gene: TRBV12-3/TRBV12-4
CDR3 DNA: TGTGCCAGCAGTTTAAGGCAGGGGGCTCACGGTGAGCAGTTCTTC
CDR3 protein: CASSLRQGAHGEQFF

clone size: NA
J gene: TRBJ1-2
D gene: TRBD1
V gene: TRBV10-3
CDR3 DNA: TGTGCCACCCAAGGGGGCGCTTGGGATGGCTACACCTTC
CDR3 protein: CATQGGAWDGYTF

clone size: many
J gene: TRBJ1-6
D gene: TRBD1
V gene: TRBV7-2
CDR3 DNA: TGTGCCAGCAGATTTGGACAGGGATCACCCCTCCACTTT
CDR3 protein: CASRFGQGSPLHF

clone size: many
J gene: TRBJ2-2
D gene: TRBD2
V gene: TRBV3-1
CDR3 DNA: TGTGCCAGCGGACTAGCGGGAGGGGCCGGGGAGCTGTTTTTT
CDR3 protein: CASGLAGGAGELFF

clone size: many
J gene: TRBJ2-3
D gene: NA
V gene: TRBV3-1
CDR3 DNA: TGTGCCAGCAGTTCCCCGGGGAGCTCTAGCACAGATACGCAGTATTTT
CDR3 protein: CASSSPGSSSTDTQYF

clone size: NA
J gene: TRBJ1-3
D gene: TRBD1
V gene: TRBV4-3
CDR3 DNA: TGCGCCAGCAGTTCAAGGCTCGGACAGGGCTCTGGAAACACCATATATTTT
CDR3 protein: CASSSRLGQGSGNTIYF

clone size: many
J gene: TRBJ2-7
D gene: TRBD1
V gene: TRBV5-1
CDR3 DNA: TGCGCCAGCAGCTTGTTCCAGGGGGCGAATCCGAAGCAGTACTTC
CDR3 protein: CASSLFQGANPKQYF

clone size: NA
J gene: TRBJ2-3
D gene: NA
V gene: TRBV6-1
CDR3 DNA: TGTGCCAGCAGCTTTTTACTTAGCACAGATACGCAGTATTTT
CDR3 protein: CASSFLLSTDTQYF

clone size: many
J gene: TRBJ2-7
D gene: NA
V gene: TRBV2
CDR3 DNA: TGTGCCAGCAGTGATGTAATGGAGTACGAGCAGTACTTC
CDR3 protein: CASSDVMEYEQYF

clone size: NA
J gene: TRBJ2-2
D gene: NA
V gene: TRBV27
CDR3 DNA: TGTGCCAGCCGAAATATGAAACTAGCACCGAACACCGGGGAGCTGTTTTTT
CDR3 protein: CASRNMKLAPNTGELFF

clone size: many
J gene: TRBJ1-6
D gene: NA
V gene: TRBV11-3
CDR3 DNA: TGTGCCAGCAGCCCTGACATGGTGGCCCTCCACTTT
CDR3 protein: CASSPDMVALHF

clone size: many
J gene: TRBJ1-5
D gene: NA
V gene: TRBV3-1
CDR3 DNA: TGTGCCAGCAGCCAGTTGGGGGGTGTTGGCAATCAGCCCCAGCATTTT
CDR3 protein: CASSQLGGVGNQPQHF

clone size: few
J gene: TRBJ1-4
D gene: NA
V gene: TRBV3-1
CDR3 DNA: TGTGCCAGCAGCCAAGGGGCCAGTACTTATCGAAAACTGTTTTTT
CDR3 protein: CASSQGASTYRKLFF

clone size: many
J gene: TRBJ2-1
D gene: TRBD1
V gene: TRBV11-3
CDR3 DNA: TGTGCCAGCAGCTTAGGAGGGACAGGGATCAATGAGCAGTTCTTC
CDR3 protein: CASSLGGTGINEQFF

clone size: few
J gene: TRBJ2-1
D gene: TRBD1
V gene: TRBV30
CDR3 DNA: TGTGCCTGGGGGACAGGGGTTTTCAATGAGCAGTTCTTC
CDR3 protein: CAWGTGVFNEQFF

clone size: NA
J gene: TRBJ1-1
D gene: NA
V gene: TRBV19
CDR3 DNA: TGTGCCAGTAGTATAGATCCGGGAACCACCTGGGGACGGAACACTGAAGCTTTCTTT
CDR3 protein: CASSIDPGTTWGRNTEAFF

clone size: NA
J gene: TRBJ1-1
D gene: NA
V gene: TRBV24-1
CDR3 DNA: TGTGCCACCAGTGGTCTCGGCTTTGAAGCTTTCTTT
CDR3 protein: CATSGLGFEAFF

clone size: NA
J gene: TRBJ2-2
D gene: TRBD2
V gene: TRBV7-8
CDR3 DNA: TGTGCCAGCAGTCTGGGACTAGCGGGGTTCACCGGGGAGCTGTTTTTT
CDR3 protein: CASSLGLAGFTGELFF

clone size: many
J gene: TRBJ1-5
D gene: NA
V gene: TRBV28
CDR3 DNA: TGTGCCAGCAGATTTATAAGAAGCAGCAATCAGCCCCAGCATTTT
CDR3 protein: CASRFIRSSNQPQHF

clone size: few
J gene: TRBJ2-3
D gene: TRBD2
V gene: TRBV4-1
CDR3 DNA: TGCGCCAGCAGCCCGTCGGGACTAGATTTCGATACGCAGTATTTT
CDR3 protein: CASSPSGLDFDTQYF

clone size: many
J gene: TRBJ2-3
D gene: NA
V gene: TRBV5-1
CDR3 DNA: TGCGCCAGCAGCTTGATAGTACAGTCTAGCACAGATACGCAGTATTTT
CDR3 protein: CASSLIVQSSTDTQYF

clone size: few
J gene: TRBJ2-3
D gene: TRBD1
V gene: TRBV29-1
CDR3 DNA: TGCAGCGTTGAGGGACAGGGCTCCACAGATACGCAGTATTTT
CDR3 protein: CSVEGQGSTDTQYF

clone size: NA
J gene: TRBJ2-5
D gene: NA
V gene: TRBV2
CDR3 DNA: TGTGCCAGCAGCCAAAATGGGGGCCAAGAGACCCAGTACTTC
CDR3 protein: CASSQNGGQETQYF

clone size: few
J gene: TRBJ2-1
D gene: NA
V gene: TRBV7-9
CDR3 DNA: TGTGCCAGCAAAAATGCTTTCCACAGGGACGATGAGCAGTTCTTC
CDR3 protein: CASKNAFHRDDEQFF

clone size: many
J gene: TRBJ2-5
D gene: NA
V gene: TRBV6-5
CDR3 DNA: TGTGCCAGCAGTTACCAGGACACCCAAGAGACCCAGTACTTC
CDR3 protein: CASSYQDTQETQYF

clone size: NA
J gene: TRBJ2-5
D gene: NA
V gene: TRBV3-1
CDR3 DNA: TGTGCCAGCTCCCAAAGCCCCCTTAGGAGCCAGTACTTC
CDR3 protein: CASSQSPLRSQYF

clone size: NA
J gene: TRBJ1-3
D gene: TRBD1
V gene: TRBV12-3/TRBV12-4
CDR3 DNA: TGTGCCAGCAGTTTAGCAGGGGGCATCGACACCATATATTTT
CDR3 protein: CASSLAGGIDTIYF

clone size: many
J gene: TRBJ2-5
D gene: NA
V gene: TRBV7-8
CDR3 DNA: TGTGCCAGCAGCTTAGGGGTTTCGAGGTTGAGCGAGACCCAGTACTTC
CDR3 protein: CASSLGVSRLSETQYF

clone size: many
J gene: TRBJ2-1
D gene: NA
V gene: TRBV9
CDR3 DNA: TGTGCCAGCAGCGTAGATCCGGGAGTGGCCTACAATGAGCAGTTCTTC
CDR3 protein: CASSVDPGVAYNEQFF

clone size: many
J gene: TRBJ1-1
D gene: NA
V gene: TRBV29-1
CDR3 DNA: TGCAGCGTTGAAGGGCGAGAAGCAGGGGATTTTGGAGCTTTCTTT
CDR3 protein: CSVEGREAGDFGAFF

clone size: few
J gene: TRBJ2-5
D gene: NA
V gene: TRBV19
CDR3 DNA: TGTGCCAGTAGTATAATCGGAGAGACCCAGTACTTC
CDR3 protein: CASSIIGETQYF

clone size: many
J gene: TRBJ1-4
D gene: TRBD1
V gene: TRBV11-2
CDR3 DNA: TGTGCCAGCAGCTTCGGGACAGATGGTGAAAAACTGTTTTTT
CDR3 protein: CASSFGTDGEKLFF

clone size: many
J gene: TRBJ2-3
D gene: NA
V gene: TRBV11-2
CDR3 DNA: TGTGCCAGCAGCTTAGCGGGAGCAACTAGCACAGATACGCAGTATTTT
CDR3 protein: CASSLAGATSTDTQYF

clone size: NA
J gene: TRBJ1-2
D gene: TRBD1
V gene: TRBV6-1
CDR3 DNA: TGTGCCAGCAGTGCCAGCGGACAGGGTCGTGGCTACACCTTC
CDR3 protein: CASSASGQGRGYTF

clone size: many
J gene: TRBJ1-2
D gene: NA
V gene: TRBV20-1
CDR3 DNA: TGCAGTGCTTCGAGACCTACAGGGTATGGCTACACCTTC
CDR3 protein: CSASRPTGYGYTF

clone size: NA
J gene: TRBJ1-6
D gene: NA
V gene: TRBV5-4
CDR3 DNA: TGTGCCAGCAGCTCGGGTGGACAACCCCTCCACTTT
CDR3 protein: CASSSGGQPLHF

clone size: few
J gene: TRBJ1-6
D gene: NA
V gene: TRBV13
CDR3 DNA: TGTGCCAGCAGACTCCAGGGATCCTATAATTCACCCCTCCACTTT
CDR3 protein: CASRLQGSYNSPLHF

clone size: many
J gene: TRBJ1-4
D gene: NA
V gene: TRBV20-1
CDR3 DNA: TGCAGTGCTCGATGGGCCGAAAAACTGTTTTTT
CDR3 protein: CSARWAEKLFF

clone size: many
J gene: TRBJ2-1
D gene: TRBD2
V gene: TRBV6-4
CDR3 DNA: TGTGCCAGCAGTGACTCGGCTAGCGGATATAATGAGCAGTTCTTC
CDR3 protein: CASSDSASGYNEQFF

clone size: NA
J gene: TRBJ2-5
D gene: TRBD2
V gene: TRBV11-3
CDR3 DNA: TGTGCCAGCAGCTTTTTATCTAGCGGGGGCGAAGAGACCCAGTACTTC
CDR3 protein: CASSFLSSGGEETQYF

clone size: many
J gene: TRBJ2-5
D gene: NA
V gene: TRBV10-2
CDR3 DNA: TGCGCCAGCACGGGTAGCGGAATACAAGAGACCCAGTACTTC
CDR3 protein: CASTGSGIQETQYF

clone size: few
J gene: TRBJ2-3
D gene: NA
V gene: TRBV24-1
CDR3 DNA: TGTGCCACCAGTGATGGGGCGACAGATACGCAGTATTTT
CDR3 protein: CATSDGATDTQYF

clone size: many
J gene: TRBJ1-2
D gene: NA
V gene: TRBV24-1
CDR3 DNA: TGTGCCACCAGTGATTTATGGGGAAACTATGGCTACACCTTC
CDR3 protein: CATSDLWGNYGYTF

clone size: many
J gene: TRBJ2-1
D gene: NA
V gene: TRBV11-3
CDR3 DNA: TGTGCCAGCAGCTTAGAACGAGGGAATGAGCAGTTCTTC
CDR3 protein: CASSLERGNEQFF

clone size: NA
J gene: TRBJ2-1
D gene: TRBD2
V gene: TRBV4-2
CDR3 DNA: TGTGCCAGCAGCCAGCTAGCGGGAGGGCATGAGCAGTTCTTC
CDR3 protein: CASSQLAGGHEQFF